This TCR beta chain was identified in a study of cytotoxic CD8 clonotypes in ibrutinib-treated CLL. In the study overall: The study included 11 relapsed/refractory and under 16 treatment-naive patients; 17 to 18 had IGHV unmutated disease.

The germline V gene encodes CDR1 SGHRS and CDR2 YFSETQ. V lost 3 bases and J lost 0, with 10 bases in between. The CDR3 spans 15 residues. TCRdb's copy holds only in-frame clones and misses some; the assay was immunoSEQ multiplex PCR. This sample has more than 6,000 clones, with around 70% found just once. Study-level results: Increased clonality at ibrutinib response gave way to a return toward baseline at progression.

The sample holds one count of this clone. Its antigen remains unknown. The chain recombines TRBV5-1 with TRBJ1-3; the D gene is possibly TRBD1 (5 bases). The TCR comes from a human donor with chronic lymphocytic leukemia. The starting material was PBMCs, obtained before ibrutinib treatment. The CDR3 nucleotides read TGCGCCAGCAGCTGGTCAGGGAACTCTGGAAACACCATATATTTT. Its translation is CASSWSGNSGNTIYF.